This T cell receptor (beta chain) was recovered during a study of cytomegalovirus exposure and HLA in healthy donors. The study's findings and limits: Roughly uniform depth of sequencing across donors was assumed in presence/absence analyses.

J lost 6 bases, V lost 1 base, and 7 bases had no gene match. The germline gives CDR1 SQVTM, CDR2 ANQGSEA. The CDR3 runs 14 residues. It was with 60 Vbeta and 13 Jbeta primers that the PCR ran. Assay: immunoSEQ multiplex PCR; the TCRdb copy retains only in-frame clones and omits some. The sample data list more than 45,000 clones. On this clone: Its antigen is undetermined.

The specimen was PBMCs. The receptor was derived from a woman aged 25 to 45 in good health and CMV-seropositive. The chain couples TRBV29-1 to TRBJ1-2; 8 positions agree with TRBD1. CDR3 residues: CSVEGAGTGNGYTF. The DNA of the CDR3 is TGCAGCGTTGAAGGCGCCGGGACAGGCAATGGCTACACCTTC.